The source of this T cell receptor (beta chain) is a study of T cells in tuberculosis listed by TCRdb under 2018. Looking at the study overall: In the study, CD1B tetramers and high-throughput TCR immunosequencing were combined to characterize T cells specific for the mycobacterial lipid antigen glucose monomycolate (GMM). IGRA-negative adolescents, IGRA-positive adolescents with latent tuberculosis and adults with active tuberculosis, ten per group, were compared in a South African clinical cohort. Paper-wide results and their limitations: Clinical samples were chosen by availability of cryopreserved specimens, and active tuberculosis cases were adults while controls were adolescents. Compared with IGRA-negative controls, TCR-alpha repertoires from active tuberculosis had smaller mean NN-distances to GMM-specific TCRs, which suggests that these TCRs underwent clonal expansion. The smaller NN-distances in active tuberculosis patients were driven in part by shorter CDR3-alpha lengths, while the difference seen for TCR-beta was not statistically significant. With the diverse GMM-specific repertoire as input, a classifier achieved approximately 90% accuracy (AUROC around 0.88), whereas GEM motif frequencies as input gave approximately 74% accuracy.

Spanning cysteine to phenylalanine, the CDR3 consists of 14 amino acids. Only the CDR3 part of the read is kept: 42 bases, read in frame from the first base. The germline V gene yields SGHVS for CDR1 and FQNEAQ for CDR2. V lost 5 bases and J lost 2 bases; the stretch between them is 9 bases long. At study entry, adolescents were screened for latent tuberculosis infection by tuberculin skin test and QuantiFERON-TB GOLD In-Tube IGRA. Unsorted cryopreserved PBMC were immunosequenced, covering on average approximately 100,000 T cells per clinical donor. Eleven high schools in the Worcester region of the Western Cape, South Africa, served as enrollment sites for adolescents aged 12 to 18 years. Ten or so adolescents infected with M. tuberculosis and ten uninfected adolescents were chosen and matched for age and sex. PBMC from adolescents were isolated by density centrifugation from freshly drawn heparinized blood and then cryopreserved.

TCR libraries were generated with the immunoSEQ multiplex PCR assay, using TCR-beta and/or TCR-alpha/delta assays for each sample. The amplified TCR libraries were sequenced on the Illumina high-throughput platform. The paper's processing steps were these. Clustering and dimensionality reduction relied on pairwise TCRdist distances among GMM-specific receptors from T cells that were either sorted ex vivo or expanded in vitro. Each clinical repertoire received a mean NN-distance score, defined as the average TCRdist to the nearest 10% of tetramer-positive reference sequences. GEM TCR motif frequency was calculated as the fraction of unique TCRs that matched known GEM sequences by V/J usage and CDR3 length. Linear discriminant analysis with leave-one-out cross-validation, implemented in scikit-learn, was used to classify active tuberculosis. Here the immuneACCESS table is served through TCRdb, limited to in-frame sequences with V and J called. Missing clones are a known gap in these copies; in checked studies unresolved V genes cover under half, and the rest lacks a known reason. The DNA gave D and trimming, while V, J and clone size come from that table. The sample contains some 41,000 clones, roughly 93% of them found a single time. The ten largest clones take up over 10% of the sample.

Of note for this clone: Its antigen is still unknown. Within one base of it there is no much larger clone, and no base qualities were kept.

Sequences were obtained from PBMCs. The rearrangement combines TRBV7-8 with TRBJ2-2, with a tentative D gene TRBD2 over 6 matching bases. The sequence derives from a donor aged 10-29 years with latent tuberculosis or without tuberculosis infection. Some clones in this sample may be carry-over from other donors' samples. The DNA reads TGTGCCAGCAGCAGTGGGACTAACACCGGGGAGCTGTTTTTT. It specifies CASSSGTNTGELFF.